These T cell receptor beta chains were read from a single sample in a study of spatial heterogeneity in lung cancer. TCRdb analysed the 5' RACE reads with MiXCR anew, one entry per CDR3 protein. The sample includes about 30,000 distinct CDR3 sequences, about 6.6% of them seen just once. The sample was lung tumor tissue, taken at surgery. The receptors come from a male donor with early-stage non-small cell lung cancer. The CDR3 runs from the conserved cysteine through the conserved F or W. A D gene is named only where the DNA matches it firmly. Clone size appears in some rows only: once, few, many, or a class for an expanded clone.

j_call,clone_size,d_call,v_call,cdr3_nt,cdr3_aa
TRBJ1-2,-,TRBD1,TRBV6-5,TGTGCCAGCAGCCACCGGGACAGGGTTCATGGCTACACCTTC,CASSHRDRVHGYTF
TRBJ2-1,many,-,TRBV7-6,TGTGCCAGCAGCTTAGGGGCCGCGTCCTACAATGAGCAGTTCTTC,CASSLGAASYNEQFF
TRBJ1-1,many,TRBD1,TRBV6-2/TRBV6-3,TGTGCCAGCAGTCGGGACAGGGATGTGAACACTGAAGCTTTCTTT,CASSRDRDVNTEAFF
TRBJ2-1,many,-,TRBV7-2,TGTGCCAGCAGCCCCGACGCCGGCTCCTACAATGAGCAGTTCTTC,CASSPDAGSYNEQFF
TRBJ1-2,many,TRBD1,TRBV3-1,TGTGCCAGCAGCCAAGAATCGAGGGGGCGAGGCTACACCTTC,CASSQESRGRGYTF
TRBJ2-7,once,-,TRBV10-1,TGCGCCAGCAGTGCAACCGGGCCCAGAGACGAGCAGTACTTC,CASSATGPRDEQYF
TRBJ2-5,-,-,TRBV7-8,TGTGCCAGCAGCGTCGAGGTGGGGGGACCCCAAGAGACCCAGTACTTC,CASSVEVGGPQETQYF
TRBJ1-6,many,-,TRBV19,TGTGCCAGTAGTGTCCAGGGGAAAGAGAATTCACCCCTCCACTTT,CASSVQGKENSPLHF
TRBJ1-6,many,-,TRBV6-5,TGTGCCAGCAGTTACCGGGACTCAAATTCACCCCTCCACTTT,CASSYRDSNSPLHF
TRBJ2-2,many,TRBD1,TRBV15,TGTGCCACCAGCAGAGGAACAGGGGAGACCGGGGAGCTGTTTTTT,CATSRGTGETGELFF
TRBJ1-1,-,TRBD1,TRBV19,TGTGCCAGTAGGACCGGGACAGGGGTGAGGTCAACTGAAGCTTTCTTT,CASRTGTGVRSTEAFF
TRBJ1-6,-,-,TRBV2,TGTGCCAGCAGAGGGAAAGGGGGGGCTAATTCACCCCTCCACTTT,CASRGKGGANSPLHF
TRBJ1-1,-,-,TRBV15,TGTGCCACCAGCCGCACTCAGGCGGTGATTACAGAAGCTTTCTTT,CATSRTQAVITEAFF
TRBJ1-6,many,TRBD1,TRBV28,TGTGCCAGCAGCTCCCCTAGTGGGTCAGGGGGATGGTCCTATAATTCACCCCTCCACTTT,CASSSPSGSGGWSYNSPLHF
TRBJ2-3,-,TRBD2,TRBV3-1,TGTGCCAGCAGCCCCGGAACGGGTGGGAGGGCCGTAGATACGCAGTATTTT,CASSPGTGGRAVDTQYF
TRBJ2-1,many,TRBD2,TRBV20-1,TGCAGTGGTCCCACCCCCGGGGGGAGCTCCTACAATGAGCAGTTCTTC,CSGPTPGGSSYNEQFF
TRBJ2-7,few,-,TRBV9,TGTGCCAGCAGCTCCCCCGTTGGCTACGAGCAGTACTTC,CASSSPVGYEQYF
TRBJ1-6,many,-,TRBV6-2/TRBV6-3,TGTGCCAGCAGTTCCGGACCTAACCTCCACTTT,CASSSGPNLHF
TRBJ1-5,few,-,TRBV20-1,TGCAGTGCTAGAGATTGGGGCAGGGGTAGCAATCAGCCCCAGCATTTT,CSARDWGRGSNQPQHF
TRBJ2-7,many,-,TRBV6-5,TGTGCCAGCACTGGGTCGGGAACGACCTACGAGCAGTACTTC,CASTGSGTTYEQYF
TRBJ2-3,few,-,TRBV29-1,TGCAGCGTTGAAAAGCAGGGAAGATACACAGATACGCAGTATTTT,CSVEKQGRYTDTQYF
TRBJ1-2,many,TRBD1,TRBV28,TGTGCCAGCAGAGGGACAGGGGAAGGGGGCTACACCTTC,CASRGTGEGGYTF
TRBJ2-3,many,-,TRBV10-2,TGCGCCAGCAGCCTCGGGGATACGCAGTATTTT,CASSLGDTQYF
TRBJ2-5,few,-,TRBV18,TGTGCCAGCTCACCCGGACTCGGTAGGGAGACCCAGTACTTC,CASSPGLGRETQYF
TRBJ2-3,few,-,TRBV10-3,TGTGCCATCAGCAGCACAGATACGCAGTATTTT,CAISSTDTQYF
TRBJ2-5,many,TRBD2,TRBV28,TGTGCCAGCCGGCGGGGGGGCAGAGAGACCCAGTACTTC,CASRRGGRETQYF
TRBJ2-7,-,-,TRBV5-5,TGTGCCAGCAGTGAGGGGGTTTACGAGCAGTACTTC,CASSEGVYEQYF
TRBJ1-5,many,TRBD1,TRBV10-3,TGTGCCATCAGCCCTGACAGGGTTGGCAATCAGCCCCAGCATTTT,CAISPDRVGNQPQHF
TRBJ2-5,-,-,TRBV7-2,TGTGCCAGCAGCTTAGGACGGAATTCAGGGACCCAGTACTTC,CASSLGRNSGTQYF
TRBJ2-7,-,-,TRBV5-1,TGCGCCAGCAGCCCCGTCAGGCTCTCCTACGAGCAGTACTTC,CASSPVRLSYEQYF
TRBJ1-2,-,-,TRBV28,TGTGCCAGCAGTGCAACGACCTATGGCTACACCTTC,CASSATTYGYTF
TRBJ2-7,few,TRBD1,TRBV6-6,TGTGCCAGCAGCCACGGACAGGGCCACGAGCAGTACTTC,CASSHGQGHEQYF
TRBJ2-6,-,TRBD1,TRBV25-1,TGTGCCAGCAGTGAATACGGGACAGGAGCTGGGGCCAACGTCCTGACTTTC,CASSEYGTGAGANVLTF
TRBJ2-3,-,TRBD2,TRBV6-5,TGTGCCAGCAGTCGACTAGCGGGGTTTTACACAGATACGCAGTATTTT,CASSRLAGFYTDTQYF
TRBJ1-5,many,-,TRBV6-5,TGTGCCAGCAGTTACTCTCCGAGGGGTGACCAGCCCCAGCATTTT,CASSYSPRGDQPQHF
TRBJ2-3,-,-,TRBV28,TGTGCCAGCAGTTCTGGTTTTAGCACAGATACGCAGTATTTT,CASSSGFSTDTQYF
TRBJ2-3,-,-,TRBV5-1,TGCGCCAGCAGCCCCACGGGGTCCACAGATACGCAGTATTTT,CASSPTGSTDTQYF
TRBJ2-1,-,TRBD2,TRBV4-3,TGCGCCAGCAGCCACGGCGGGGGGCCGGGGAATGAGCAGTTCTTC,CASSHGGGPGNEQFF
TRBJ2-1,many,TRBD2,TRBV6-6,TGTGCCAGCAGTTCCCCGGGAGGGGAGAATGAGCAGTTCTTC,CASSSPGGENEQFF
TRBJ2-7,few,TRBD2,TRBV28,TGTGCCAGCACCCTTAGAACCACAAATGGGACTAATAATTCCTACGAGCAGTACTTC,CASTLRTTNGTNNSYEQYF
TRBJ1-1,few,-,TRBV6-1,TGTGCCAGCAGCCCGGACGGCCTAATGAACACTGAAGCTTTCTTT,CASSPDGLMNTEAFF
TRBJ1-5,-,TRBD1,TRBV6-1,TGTGCCAGCAGTGCTCACAGGGGTTTGCATCAGCCCCAGCATTTT,CASSAHRGLHQPQHF
TRBJ1-2,many,TRBD1,TRBV15,TGTGCCACCAGCAGTATGACAGGGGGGAACTATGGCTACACCTTC,CATSSMTGGNYGYTF
TRBJ1-3,many,-,TRBV4-2,TGTGCCAGCAGCCCGCAACCCGACGGGGGATTCGGAAACACCATATATTTT,CASSPQPDGGFGNTIYF
TRBJ2-4,many,-,TRBV20-1,TGCAGTGCTAGAGTTTTGGCAGTAGGAGGCATTCAGTACTTC,CSARVLAVGGIQYF
TRBJ1-1,many,-,TRBV29-1,TGCAGCGGGACAACAGGGATTTACACTGAAGCTTTCTTT,CSGTTGIYTEAFF
TRBJ1-6,many,-,TRBV20-1,TGCAGTGCAGAGACGGGGAGTGGGCCCCTCCACTTT,CSAETGSGPLHF
TRBJ1-1,-,-,TRBV4-3,TGCGCCAGCAGCCAAGGCGGTACAGGGCTCATGAACACTGAAGCTTTCTTT,CASSQGGTGLMNTEAFF
TRBJ1-2,-,-,TRBV7-2,TGTGCCAGCAGCCGCCTCCAGGGAAGAGAGGATGGCTACACCTTC,CASSRLQGREDGYTF
TRBJ1-3,many,-,TRBV28,TGTGCCAGCACTTTGATGGCTGGAAACACCATATATTTT,CASTLMAGNTIYF
TRBJ2-3,many,-,TRBV4-1,TGCGCCAGCAGCCAAGCGGCCCCAGATACGCAGTATTTT,CASSQAAPDTQYF
TRBJ2-2,few,TRBD1,TRBV6-1,TGTGCCAGCAGTGCCTGGGACAGGGGCCACACCGGGGAGCTGTTTTTT,CASSAWDRGHTGELFF
TRBJ2-3,-,TRBD1,TRBV7-9,TGTGCCAGCAGCTCATCGGACAGGGGGTCGACAGATACGCAGTATTTT,CASSSSDRGSTDTQYF
TRBJ2-5,few,-,TRBV7-8,TGTGCCAGCAGCTTCCAGATGGAAGAGACCCAGTACTTC,CASSFQMEETQYF
TRBJ1-3,medium-sized,-,TRBV7-8,TGTGCCAGCAGCCCCGATTCGGTCGGAGGAAACACCATATATTTT,CASSPDSVGGNTIYF